Described below is a single TCR beta chain sequence and its context. What it recognizes is unknown. This specimen belongs to a study of T cell repertoires in cytomegalovirus infection. There are 14 residues in the CDR3. J was trimmed by 2 bases and V by 4 bases; bases with no gene match: 4. CDR1 is SEHNR and CDR2 is FQNEAQ in the germline V gene (reference sequence). TCRdb passed the reads through MiXCR, listing each CDR3 protein once. Of roughly 700,000 distinct CDR3 sequences listed, roughly 33% were seen once; the top ten hold around a sixth. The chain recombines TRBV7-9 with TRBJ1-2, with 7 bases aligning to TRBD1. The starting material was cultured PBMCs, obtained from culture after CMV antigen stimulation. The clonotype originates from a human donor in good health (CMV status not recorded). Some clones in this sample may be carry-over from other donors' samples. Here the CDR3 DNA reads TGTGCCAGCAGCTGGGGGACAGCGAACTATGGCTACACCTTC. Translation: CASSWGTANYGYTF.